Detailed here is one T cell receptor (beta chain). Its cognate antigen has yet to be identified. The input lacks base qualities; no much larger clone sits a single base away. These data belong to a study of T cell responses to AZD1222 COVID-19 vaccine (dated by TCRdb to the early 2020s). Study-wide context: AZD1222 recipients whose second dose came at about 4 weeks and those whose second dose came at about 12 weeks were combined into one group, since spike-specific TCR depth and breadth did not differ between the two schedules. A total of 230 to 250 trial participants underwent TCR sequencing, of whom about 210 had received two doses of AZD1222 and 26 had received two doses of the MenACWY control vaccine. Trial participants were enrolled by age into subgroups of 18-55, 56-69 and 70-plus years, and roughly 160, 29 and 62 TCR-sequenced participants, respectively, were included in these subgroups. What the study reported, not specific to this receptor: Conclusions about previously exposed vaccinees were limited because only six AZD1222 recipients were SARS-CoV-2 seropositive at baseline. Most participants were white British and females outnumbered males, and the authors suggested that clonal diversity may have been underestimated. Vaccine-associated CD4 TCRs spanned the whole spike protein, with dominant responses in regions 160-218 and 743-854. After two AZD1222 doses, both the breadth and the depth of spike-specific TCRs were significantly higher than at day 0 and than in MenACWY recipients. Because no samples from the day 14 peak response were available, repertoires could be characterized only after the peak T cell response. The 56-69-year group was small, and its depth increase did not reach significance, likely because of low power. Nearly half of unique spike-specific TCRs reportedly recognized epitopes outside regions mutated in the B.1.351 and B.1.1.7 variants.

The CDR3 regions of human TCRbeta chains were analyzed by immunosequencing. On the authors' methods: TCRs in the repertoires were matched against a reference library of SARS-CoV-2-specific TCRs that had been generated with the MIRA antigen-specificity platform. Breadth meant the fraction of unique TCRs that were SARS-CoV-2-associated, whereas depth meant the fraction of total T cells that were SARS-CoV-2-associated. Using the MIRA data, every spike-specific TCR was mapped to the spike region that the TCR reacted to and assigned to either a CD4 or a CD8 class. Log10-transformed breadth and depth values were compared by one-way ANOVA with Sidak's multiple comparisons tests. TCRdb mirrors the immuneACCESS table, restricted to in-frame sequences. Some clones are absent from its copies; in checked studies, under half trace to an unresolved V gene, and the reason for the others is unknown. V, J and clone size are those of that table, while D and trimming were read from the DNA. The sample records roughly 150,000 clones, around 91% of which are singletons. About 4.6% of the sample lies in the top ten.

Reading the germline V gene gives CDR1 SQVTM and CDR2 ANQGSEA. The CDR3 contains 11 residues, cysteine and phenylalanine counted. Only the CDR3 portion is preserved as DNA: 33 bases, with reading frame beginning at the first base. V and J lose 3 bases and 7 bases, and a span of 9 bases separates them. The time point label, as the study defines it: baseline before first vaccination. Samples from vaccinated people were obtained from the UK trials COV001 and COV002, which included a single-blind randomized controlled phase 2/3 trial of AZD1222 (ChAdOx1 nCoV-19) in healthy adults. Trial participant PBMC samples were collected at day 0 and day 28 after the second dose for TCRbeta chain sequencing.

This sequence was found in an adult in good health. The sample was peripheral blood, taken on day 0 of AZD1222 vaccination. The chain is assembled from TRBV29-1 and TRBJ1-1; the D segment cannot be called with confidence. Read as DNA, the sequence is TGCAGCGTTGAGAAGGGTGTTGAAGCTTTCTTT. It codes for CSVEKGVEAFF.